This is a list of T cell receptor beta chains from one sample in a study of T cells in Graves' hyperthyroidism and ophthalmopathy. TCRdb redid the calling of the multiplex PCR reads with MiXCR, one entry per CDR3 protein. The table records hundreds of thousands of distinct CDR3 sequences, 38% of them present only once. What was sequenced was blood. These receptors originate from a man aged 18-30 years with Graves' hyperthyroidism. CDR3s leave out the opening cysteine and the closing phenylalanine or tryptophan. Each record gives: J gene, V gene, CDR3 protein.

>TRBJ2-2|TRBV29-1
SVGTSGRGSTGELF
>TRBJ2-5|TRBV20-1
SARAGLLAGEETQY
>TRBJ1-4|TRBV7-9
ASSLVSDGSKGGREKLF
>TRBJ2-5|TRBV25-1
ASSEWEETQY
>TRBJ2-7|TRBV5-8
ASLLGGSREQY
>TRBJ2-5|TRBV7-9
ASSSFGHAQETQY
>TRBJ1-2|TRBV9
ASSPGGTGIEGYT
>.|TRBV15
ATSRDQREQF
>TRBJ2-5|TRBV11-2
ASSLETSGLETQY
>TRBJ1-4|TRBV9
ASNGGTGGEKLF
>TRBJ1-1|TRBV12-3/TRBV12-4
ASSDVLNTEAF
>TRBJ2-5|TRBV14
ASSQDNKGPTETQY
>TRBJ1-5|TRBV15
ATSRDRALLSNQPQH
>TRBJ1-4|TRBV12-3/TRBV12-4
ASSYGRGEKLF
>TRBJ2-5|TRBV2
ASTLLAGPQETQY
>TRBJ1-5|TRBV13
ASSLSGTQPQH
>TRBJ2-7|TRBV29-1
SVAARQGGEQY
>TRBJ2-7|TRBV6-1
ASSGTTYEQY
>TRBJ2-6|TRBV2
ASSEEPTYGANVLT
>TRBJ1-5|TRBV2
ASPDRGLNQPQH
>TRBJ2-1|TRBV24-1
ATSDTGGHNEQF
>TRBJ1-2|TRBV5-5
ASSLGTGGFGYT
>TRBJ2-7|TRBV5-1
ASSQGTSWLRKQY
>TRBJ1-5|TRBV20-1
SARAGYSNQPQH
>TRBJ1-1|TRBV9
ASSESTNMNTEAF
>TRBJ2-2|TRBV2
ASGVLVTGELF
>TRBJ2-7|TRBV5-1
ASGTSGSHEQY
>TRBJ1-5|TRBV25-1
ASGQGFSNQPQH
>TRBJ2-5|TRBV9
ASSVEPAGGRETQY
>TRBJ2-7|TRBV10-3
ASSEVTAWEQY
>TRBJ1-2|TRBV6-1
ASSERAVAYGYT
>TRBJ1-5|TRBV2
ASSPGTGRHNQPQH
>TRBJ1-2|TRBV10-3
AIAGDRVKDGYT
>TRBJ1-4|TRBV10-3
ASGLWKEKLF
>TRBJ1-5|TRBV2
ASSESRQGKGSNQPQH
>TRBJ1-5|TRBV12-3/TRBV12-4
ASSSTDGNPNQPQH
>TRBJ2-5|TRBV20-1
SAKDPGLARQETQY
>TRBJ1-1|TRBV9
ASSQDLGAWTEAF
>TRBJ2-7|TRBV12-3/TRBV12-4
ASTVGQSYEQY
>TRBJ2-7|TRBV4-1
ASSRSRDVTYEQY
>TRBJ1-3|TRBV10-3
AIRAAGLSNTIY
>TRBJ1-2|TRBV15
ATSRAVGGAGGYT
>TRBJ1-1|TRBV6-4
ASSDSQGTEAF
>TRBJ2-5|TRBV20-1
SALKTYEETQY
>TRBJ2-7|TRBV5-1
ASSWGDRAIYEQY
>TRBJ2-7|TRBV9
ASRKWGGEYEQY
>TRBJ2-2|TRBV19
ASSSGANRGTGELF
>TRBJ1-6|TRBV2
ASRLRDTPSSPLH
>TRBJ2-5|TRBV12-3/TRBV12-4
ASSSGQGYETQY
>TRBJ1-1|TRBV7-2
ATSRPWAGEVGAF
>TRBJ1-1|TRBV11-2
ASSSGRDTLNTEAF
>TRBJ2-5|TRBV12-3/TRBV12-4
ASSPSAPGETQY
>TRBJ1-1|TRBV15
ATSSLGQGYTEAF
>TRBJ2-7|TRBV20-1
SARDQGVEQY
>TRBJ1-2|TRBV29-1
SVEGPSLWGYT
>TRBJ2-2|TRBV10-3
ASTRTGDTGELF
>TRBJ2-7|TRBV12-3/TRBV12-4
ASSSNRAPYEQY
>TRBJ1-5|TRBV10-3
ATRWVNQPQH
>TRBJ2-5|TRBV25-1
ASSDKGRAPTGGAETQY
>TRBJ2-5|TRBV2
ASRRGGGIGETQY